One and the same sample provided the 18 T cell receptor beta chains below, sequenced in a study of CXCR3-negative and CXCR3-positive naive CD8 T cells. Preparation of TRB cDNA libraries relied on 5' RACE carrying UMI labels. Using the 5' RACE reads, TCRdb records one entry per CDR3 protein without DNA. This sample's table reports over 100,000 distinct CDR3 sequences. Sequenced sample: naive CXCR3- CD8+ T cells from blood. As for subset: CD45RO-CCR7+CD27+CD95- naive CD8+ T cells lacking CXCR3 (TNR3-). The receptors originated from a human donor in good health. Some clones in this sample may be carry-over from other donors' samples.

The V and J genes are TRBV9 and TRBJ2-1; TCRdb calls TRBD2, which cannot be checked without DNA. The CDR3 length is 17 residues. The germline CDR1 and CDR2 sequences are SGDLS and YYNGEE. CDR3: CASSPQMGLAVDNEQFF.

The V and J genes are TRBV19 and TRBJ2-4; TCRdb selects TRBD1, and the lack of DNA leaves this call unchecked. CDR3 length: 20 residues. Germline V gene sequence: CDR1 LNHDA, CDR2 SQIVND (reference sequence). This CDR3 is CASSIKPGQASSLAKNIQYF.

The CDR3 region is CSVVGGADSSYEQYF. The J gene is TRBJ2-7, the V gene TRBV29-1; TCRdb names TRBD1, which stays unverified in the absence of DNA. CDR1 and CDR2 (germline): SQVTM, ANQGSEA. The CDR3 runs 15 residues.

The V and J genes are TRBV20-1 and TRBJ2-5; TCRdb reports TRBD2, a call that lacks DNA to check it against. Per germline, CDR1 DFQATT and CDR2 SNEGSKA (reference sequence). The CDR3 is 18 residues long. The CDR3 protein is CSATPILLAGVFQETQYF.

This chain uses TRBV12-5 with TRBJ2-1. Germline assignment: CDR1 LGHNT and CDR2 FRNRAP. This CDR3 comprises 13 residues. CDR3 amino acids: CASGLNIDNEQFF.

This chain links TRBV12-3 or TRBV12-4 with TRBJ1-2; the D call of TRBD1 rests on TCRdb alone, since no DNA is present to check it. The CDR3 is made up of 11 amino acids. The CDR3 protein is CASTSGYGYTF.

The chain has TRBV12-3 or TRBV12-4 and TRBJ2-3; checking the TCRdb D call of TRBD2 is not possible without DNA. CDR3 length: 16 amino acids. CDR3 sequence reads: CASSPPLYYLADTQYF.

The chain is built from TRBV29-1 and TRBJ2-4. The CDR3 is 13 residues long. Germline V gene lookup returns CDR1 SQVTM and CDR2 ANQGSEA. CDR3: CSVLQAMENIQYF.

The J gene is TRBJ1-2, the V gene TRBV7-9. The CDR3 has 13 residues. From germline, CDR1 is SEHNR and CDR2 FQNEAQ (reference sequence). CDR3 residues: CASSLPENYGYTF.

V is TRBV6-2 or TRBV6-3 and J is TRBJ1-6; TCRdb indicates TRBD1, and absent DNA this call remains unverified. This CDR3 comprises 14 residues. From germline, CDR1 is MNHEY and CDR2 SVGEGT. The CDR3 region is CASSTGPPVSPLHF.

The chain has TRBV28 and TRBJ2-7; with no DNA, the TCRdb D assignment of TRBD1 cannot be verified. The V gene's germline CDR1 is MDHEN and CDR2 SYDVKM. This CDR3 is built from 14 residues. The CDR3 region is CASSLRGSDYEQYF.

The CDR3 region is CASRGGTSGQETQYF. The chain combines TRBV28 with TRBJ2-5; TCRdb's D call, TRBD2, is unchecked because there is no DNA. Germline CDR1 is MDHEN and CDR2 is SYDVKM. The length of the CDR3 is 15 residues.

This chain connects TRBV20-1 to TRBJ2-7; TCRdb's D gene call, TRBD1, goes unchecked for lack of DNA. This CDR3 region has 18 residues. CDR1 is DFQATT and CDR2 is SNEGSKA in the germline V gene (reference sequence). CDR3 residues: CSASKVGGGGVESYEQYF.

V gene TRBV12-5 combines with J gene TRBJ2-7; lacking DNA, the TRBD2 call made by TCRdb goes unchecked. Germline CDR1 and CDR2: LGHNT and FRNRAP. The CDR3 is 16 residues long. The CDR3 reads CASGLRTAGSSYEQYF.

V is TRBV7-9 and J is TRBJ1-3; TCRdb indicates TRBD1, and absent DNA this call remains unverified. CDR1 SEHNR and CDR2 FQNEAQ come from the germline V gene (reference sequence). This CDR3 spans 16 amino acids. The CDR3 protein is CASSGIQGMSGNTIYF.

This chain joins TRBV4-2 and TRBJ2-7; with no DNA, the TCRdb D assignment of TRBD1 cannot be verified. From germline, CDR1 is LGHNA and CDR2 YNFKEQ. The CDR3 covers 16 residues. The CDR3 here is CASSQDRAFSSYEQYF.

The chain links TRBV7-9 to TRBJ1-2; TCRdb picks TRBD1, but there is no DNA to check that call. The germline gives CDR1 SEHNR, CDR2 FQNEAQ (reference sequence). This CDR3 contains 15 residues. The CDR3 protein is CASSSGTGTNYGYTF. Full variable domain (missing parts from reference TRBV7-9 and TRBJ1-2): DTGVSQNPRHKITKRGQNVTFRCDPISEHNRLYWYRQTLGQGPEFLTYFQNEAQLEKSRLLSDRFSAERPKGSFSTLEIQRTEQGDSAMYLCASSSGTGTNYGYTFGSGTRLTVV.

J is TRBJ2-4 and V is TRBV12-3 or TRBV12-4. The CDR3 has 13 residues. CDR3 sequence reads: CASSLIGLGVQYF.